This T cell receptor (beta chain) is drawn from a study of shared clonotypes between healthy human individuals. Findings and caveats of the study: Larger estimated richness was generally seen in naive subsets than in memory subsets. In a few donors, around 5.5% of naive CD4 clonotypes appeared in common.

This clone was seen a single time. What it recognizes is unknown. The naive CD8 subset, CD45RO-negative cells positively selected for CCR7, excluded terminally differentiated effector memory CD45RA+ cells. Caucasian adults living in Nashville, Tennessee, provided all samples. The V gene's germline CDR1 is PRHDT and CDR2 FYEKMQ (reference sequence). The CDR3 totals 15 residues. Losses at the gene ends were 6 bases for V and 7 bases for J; bases not matched to a gene: 10. Around 200 ng DNA, 25,000 to 30,000 T cell genomes, went into each sorted-subset replicate PCR. Profiled with immunoSEQ multiplex PCR; TCRdb holds only in-frame clones, not every one. The table includes about 590,000 clones, just under 97% detected once.

Sequencing was carried out using naive CD8+ T cells sorted from blood. This receptor was identified in a woman in her thirties in good health. This chain connects TRBV13 to TRBJ1-2, with 11 bases lining up with TRBD1. The CDR3 spells CASSSGPGTGGGYTF. The CDR3 region has the DNA TGTGCCAGCAGTTCTGGCCCCGGGACAGGGGGTGGCTACACCTTC.